This T cell receptor beta chain was recovered during a study of T-cell reconstitution after alpha-beta-depleted transplantation in children. Unique molecular identifiers were used in preparing the TCRbeta library. In TCRdb, the PCR reads were re-called with MiXCR into one record per CDR3 protein. The data show 250,000 to 300,000 distinct CDR3 sequences, about 9.4% seen once. Study results and caveats: In some patients, recipient T cells and intrathymic progenitors surviving conditioning explained high day-60 diversity. After one year, T-cell counts and TCRbeta diversity mostly came from new T cells. Several hundred expanded graft clones reportedly supplied alpha-beta T cells about two months after transplant.

This clonotype was observed a handful of times. The target antigen is unknown. Trimming cost V 0 bases and J 4 bases; bases outside gene matches: 13. This CDR3 contains 19 residues. Germline CDR1 is SGHTA and CDR2 is FQGNSA. The V and J genes are TRBV7-2 and TRBJ2-3; TRBD2 agrees at 10 bases. This clonotype was obtained from a boy in the first two years of life with acute myeloid leukemia, due to receive a stem cell transplant. The sample here was PBMCs, taken before TCRalphabeta/CD19-depleted stem cell transplant. The DNA for the CDR3 is TGTGCCAGCAGCTTAGCTAGCGGGAGGCCCCACGAAGGTCCAGATACGCAGTATTTT. Translating it yields CASSLASGRPHEGPDTQYF.